These 16 T cell receptor beta chains were sequenced from one sample in a study of blood T cell repertoires in COVID-19. Data came from immunoSEQ multiplex PCR; TCRdb stores just in-frame clones and leaves some out. The sample records approximately 140,000 clones, approximately 86% being singletons. The specimen was peripheral blood. The receptors shown here come from a woman in her sixties or seventies with acute or convalescent COVID-19.

The CDR3 DNA reads as TGTGCCAGCAGCCAAGGGGGACAGGGTAGGGGCAATTCACCCCTCCACTTT. It specifies CASSQGGQGRGNSPLHF. V usage is TRBV3-1 (or the pseudogene TRBV3-2) and J usage is TRBJ1-6; 9 bases line up with TRBD1. The CDR3 is 17 residues long. J was trimmed by 7 bases and V by 1 base; bases with no gene match: 8. From germline, CDR1 is LGHDT and CDR2 YNNKEL (reference sequence).

This clone was observed a few times. The rearrangement joins TRBV5-8 to TRBJ1-2; D unclear. CDR3 length equals 15 residues. Germline V gene data show CDR1 as SGHTS and CDR2 as YDEGEE. Trimming removed 1 base at V and 6 bases at J, with 16 bases between. As DNA, the CDR3 is TGTGCCAGCAGCTTGCGGGTTCGGGGAGCTGATGGCTACACCTTC. It specifies CASSLRVRGADGYTF.

The V gene is TRBV19, the J gene TRBJ1-6; 9 bases match TRBD1. Germline CDR1 LNHDA, CDR2 SQIVND (reference sequence). The CDR3 is made up of 14 amino acids. The CDR3 DNA reads as TGTGGATCAACAGGGGGCGACGATAATTCACCCCTCCACTTT. Encoded protein: CGSTGGDDNSPLHF.

The chain joins TRBV9 to TRBJ2-2; a possible D gene is TRBD2 (5 bases). Per the germline V gene, CDR1 is SGDLS and CDR2 is YYNGEE. The V end was cut by 3 bases, the J end by 2 bases, with 17 bases between. The CDR3 loop spans 17 amino acids. CDR3 region: CASSGGLDTQNTGELFF. The CDR3, as DNA: TGTGCCAGCAGCGGAGGACTGGATACACAAAACACCGGGGAGCTGTTTTTT.

Remarks on this clone: The same CDR3 can be traced to other DNA sequences in this sample. This rearrangement joins TRBV5-1 to TRBJ2-5, with D hard to call. Germline CDR1 SGHRS, CDR2 YFSETQ. Trimming took 0 bases from V and 4 from J, leaving 10 bases between them. The CDR3 is made up of 14 amino acids. CDR3 sequence (DNA): TGCGCCAGCAGCTTGGAAGCCGGTTTAGAGACCCAGTACTTC. Its protein is CASSLEAGLETQYF.

This chain connects TRBV19 to TRBJ1-5; 8 positions match TRBD1. V shed 6 bases and J 4 bases; nucleotides not matched to a gene: 5. Germline CDR1 and CDR2: LNHDA and SQIVND (reference sequence). The CDR3 contains 14 residues. In nucleotides, the CDR3 is TGTGCCAGTAGGCAGGGGGCCCGTAATCAGCCCCAGCATTTT. Amino acid sequence: CASRQGARNQPQHF.

The chain couples TRBV14 to TRBJ2-5; 11 nucleotides line up with TRBD2. J was trimmed by 2 bases and V by 6 bases; bases with no gene match: 2. CDR3 size: 14 residues. Germline lookup yields CDR1 SGHDN and CDR2 FVKESK. The CDR3: CASSRLAGQETQYF. CDR3 nucleotides: TGTGCCAGCAGTAGACTAGCGGGGCAAGAGACCCAGTACTTC.

The chain uses TRBV28 and TRBJ2-6; D might be TRBD1 (7 bases). V gave up 6 bases and J gave up 6 bases, with 27 bases separating them. The CDR3 spans 19 residues. Germline CDR1 MDHEN, CDR2 SYDVKM. CDR3 sequence reads: CASRPFAGQFTLMANVLTF. The CDR3 bases are TGTGCCAGCAGGCCCTTCGCGGGACAGTTCACTCTGATGGCCAACGTCCTGACTTTC.

This chain links TRBV19 with TRBJ2-1; 10 positions match TRBD1. Per germline, CDR1 LNHDA and CDR2 SQIVND (reference sequence). The CDR3 sequence is 16 residues long. V lost 3 bases, J lost 8 bases, and 10 bases stayed unmatched. For the CDR3, the DNA is TGTGCCAGTAGTATTGATCGAAGACAGGGGGCTGATGAGCAGTTCTTC. As protein: CASSIDRRQGADEQFF.

The V call is TRBV7-2, the J call TRBJ1-1; possible D gene TRBD1, 6 bases. CDR1 and CDR2 (germline): SGHTA, FQGNSA. V was clipped by 4 bases and J by 3 bases, with 9 bases between them. The CDR3 sequence is 13 residues long. CDR3 sequence reads: CASSYRVDTEAFF. The CDR3, as DNA: TGTGCCAGCAGCTACAGGGTGGACACTGAAGCTTTCTTT.

This chain connects TRBV7-2 to TRBJ2-7; the match to TRBD2 covers 12 bases. The CDR3 is 15 amino acids. Germline V gene lookup returns CDR1 SGHTA and CDR2 FQGNSA. The V gene end was trimmed by 5 bases and the J gene end by 7 bases; junction bases not matched to a gene: 9. The CDR3 sequence is CASSTLAGGQYEQYF. As DNA, the CDR3 is TGTGCCAGCAGCACCCTAGCGGGGGGGCAGTATGAGCAGTACTTC.

This chain joins TRBV6-6 and TRBJ1-4, with 7 bases matching TRBD1. The CDR3 covers 14 residues. CDR1 is MNHNY and CDR2 is SVGAGI in the germline V gene (reference sequence). The junction had 7 bases not matched to a gene; V was cut back by 6 bases and J by 6 bases. CDR3 residues: CASSPNRGYEKLFF. The CDR3 DNA follows: TGTGCCAGCAGCCCTAACAGGGGCTATGAAAAACTGTTTTTT.

V and J are TRBV30 and TRBJ1-5; tentative D call: TRBD1 (6 bases). Germline CDR1 is GTSNPN and CDR2 is SVGIG (reference sequence). Trimming pared 2 bases from V and 3 bases from J, leaving 14 bases between. This CDR3 contains 15 residues. DNA of the CDR3: TGTGCCTGGAGTACGACAGGTGATACCAATCAGCCCCAGCATTTT. Translation gives CAWSTTGDTNQPQHF.

The rearrangement joins TRBV7-2 to TRBJ1-2; TRBD1 is a possible D gene (6 bases). Looked up from germline, CDR1 is SGHTA and CDR2 is FQGNSA. The CDR3 contains 15 residues. V dropped 2 bases and J dropped 4 bases, with 14 bases sitting between them. The CDR3 nucleotides read TGTGCCAGCAGCTTAATGGTGGGACAACTCTATGGCTACACCTTC. Its translation: CASSLMVGQLYGYTF.

The rearrangement links TRBV9 to TRBJ2-5; TRBD2 might be the D (6 bases). CDR3 size: 15 residues. V shed 2 bases and J shed 5 bases, with 16 bases lying between them. CDR1 and CDR2 (germline): SGDLS, YYNGEE. The CDR3 DNA reads as TGTGCCAGCAGCGTCGACGGGGGAGAGTGGGAGACCCAGTACTTC. Translating it yields CASSVDGGEWETQYF.

The chain carries TRBV4-1 and TRBJ1-6, with no clear D. CDR1 and CDR2 from the germline V gene are MGHRA and YSYEKL. Trimming pared 0 bases from V and 9 bases from J, leaving 12 bases between. The CDR3 sequence is 15 residues long. The CDR3 loop is CASSQDNLNSSPLHF. The CDR3 DNA reads as TGCGCCAGCAGCCAAGATAATCTTAATTCTTCACCCCTCCACTTT.